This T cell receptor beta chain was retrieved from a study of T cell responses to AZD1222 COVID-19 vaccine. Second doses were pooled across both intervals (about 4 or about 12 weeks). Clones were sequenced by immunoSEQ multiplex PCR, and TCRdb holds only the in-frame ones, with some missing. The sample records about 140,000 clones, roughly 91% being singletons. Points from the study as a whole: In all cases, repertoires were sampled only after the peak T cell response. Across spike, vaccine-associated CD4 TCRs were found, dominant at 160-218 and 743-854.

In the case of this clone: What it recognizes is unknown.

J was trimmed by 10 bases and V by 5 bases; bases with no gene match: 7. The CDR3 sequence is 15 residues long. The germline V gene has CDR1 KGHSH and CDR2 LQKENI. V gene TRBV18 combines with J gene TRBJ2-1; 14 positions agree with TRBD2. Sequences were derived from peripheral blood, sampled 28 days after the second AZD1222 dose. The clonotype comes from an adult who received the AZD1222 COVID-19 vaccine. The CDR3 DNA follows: TGTGCCAGCTCAACGCCGGGACTAGCGGGAGAAGAGCAGTTCTTC. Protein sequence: CASSTPGLAGEEQFF.